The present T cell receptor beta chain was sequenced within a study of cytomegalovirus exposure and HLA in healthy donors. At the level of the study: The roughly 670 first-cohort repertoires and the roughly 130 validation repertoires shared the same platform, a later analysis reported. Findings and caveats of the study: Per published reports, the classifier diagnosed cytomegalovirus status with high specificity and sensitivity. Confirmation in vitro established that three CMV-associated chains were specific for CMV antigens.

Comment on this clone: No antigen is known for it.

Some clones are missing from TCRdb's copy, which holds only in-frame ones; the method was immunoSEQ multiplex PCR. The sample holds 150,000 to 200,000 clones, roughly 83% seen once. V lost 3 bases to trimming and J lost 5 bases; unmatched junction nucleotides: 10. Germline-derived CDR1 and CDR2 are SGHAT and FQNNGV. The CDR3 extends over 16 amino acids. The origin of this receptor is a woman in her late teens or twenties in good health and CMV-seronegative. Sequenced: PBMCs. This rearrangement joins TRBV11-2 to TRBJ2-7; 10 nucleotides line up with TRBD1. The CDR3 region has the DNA TGTGCCAGCAGCTTCAGGGCCCGGGACAGGGGACACGAGCAGTACTTC. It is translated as CASSFRARDRGHEQYF.